The clone carrying this T cell receptor (beta chain) was picked up one time. Its antigen is still unknown. This table comes from immunoSEQ multiplex PCR, and its TCRdb copy is limited to in-frame clones, with some not included. The data contain about 60,000 clones, more than 85% of them seen just once; the ten biggest clones take up around a sixth. These data are taken from a study of OX40 agonist ivuxolimab in advanced cancers. Study as a whole: The dose-escalation group included hepatocellular carcinoma, melanoma, renal cell carcinoma and head and neck cancer.

Trimming cost V 4 bases and J 6 bases; bases outside gene matches: 15. The CDR3 extends over 18 amino acids. From germline, CDR1 is SGHNT and CDR2 YYREEE (reference sequence). Study findings and constraints: CD4+ and CD8+ blood T cells expanded clonally by week 6 at 0.1 to 3.0 mg/kg. Among the lowest levels of clonal expansion were found in partial responders at 0.1-3.0 mg/kg. Expanded clones were, on average, more numerous in CD8+ T cells than in CD4+.

Source: CD4+ or CD8+ T cells sorted from blood, taken in a trial of the OX40 agonist ivuxolimab. The receptor comes from an adult with an advanced solid tumor such as melanoma, head and neck, liver or kidney cancer. This chain links TRBV5-4 with TRBJ2-1; 11 bases agree with TRBD2. CDR3 DNA: TGTGCCAGCAGCCTGAAAGGCCTAGCGGGAGGTGGGGGCAATGAGCAGTTCTTC. Encoded protein: CASSLKGLAGGGGNEQFF.